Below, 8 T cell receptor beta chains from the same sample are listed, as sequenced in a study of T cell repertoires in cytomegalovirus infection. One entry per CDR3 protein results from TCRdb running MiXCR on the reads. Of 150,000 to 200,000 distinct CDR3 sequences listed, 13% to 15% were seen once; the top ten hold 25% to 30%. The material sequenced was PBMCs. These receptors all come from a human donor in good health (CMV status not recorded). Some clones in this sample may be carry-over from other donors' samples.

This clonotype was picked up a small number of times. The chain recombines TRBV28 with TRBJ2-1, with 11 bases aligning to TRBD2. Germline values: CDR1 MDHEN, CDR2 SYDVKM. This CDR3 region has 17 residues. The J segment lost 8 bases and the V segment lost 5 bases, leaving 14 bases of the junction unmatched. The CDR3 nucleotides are TGTGCCAGCAGTCCTCCCCTTAGCGGGAGGGCCGGCCATGAGCAGTTCTTC. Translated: CASSPPLSGRAGHEQFF.

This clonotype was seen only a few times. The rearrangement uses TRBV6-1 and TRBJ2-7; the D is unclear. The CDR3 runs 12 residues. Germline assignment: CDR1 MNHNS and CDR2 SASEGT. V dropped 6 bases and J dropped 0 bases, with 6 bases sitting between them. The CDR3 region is CASSPVSYEQYF. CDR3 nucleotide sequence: TGTGCCAGCAGCCCCGTCTCCTACGAGCAGTACTTC.

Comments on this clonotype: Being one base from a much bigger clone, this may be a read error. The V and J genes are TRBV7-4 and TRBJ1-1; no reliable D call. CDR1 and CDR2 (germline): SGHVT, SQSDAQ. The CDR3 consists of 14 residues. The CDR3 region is CAISLWSPNTEAFF. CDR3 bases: TGTGCCATCAGCTTATGGTCACCGAACACTGAAGCTTTCTTT. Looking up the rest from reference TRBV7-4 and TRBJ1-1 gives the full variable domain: GAGVSQSPRYKVAKRGRDVALRCDSISGHVTLYWYRQTLGQGSEVLTYSQSDAQRDKSGRPSGRFSAERPERSVSTLKIQRTEQGDSAVYLCAISLWSPNTEAFFGQGTRLTVV.

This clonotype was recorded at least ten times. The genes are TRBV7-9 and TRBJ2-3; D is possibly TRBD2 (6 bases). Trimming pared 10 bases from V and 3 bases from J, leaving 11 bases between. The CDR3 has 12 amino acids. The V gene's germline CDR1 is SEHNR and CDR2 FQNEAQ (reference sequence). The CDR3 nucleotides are TGTGCCACCGCGGGGAGGACAGATACGCAGTATTTT. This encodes CATAGRTDTQYF.

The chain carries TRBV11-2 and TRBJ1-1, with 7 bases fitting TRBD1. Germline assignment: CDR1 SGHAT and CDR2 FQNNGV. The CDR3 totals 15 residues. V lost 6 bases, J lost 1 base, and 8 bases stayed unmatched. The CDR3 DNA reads TGTGCCAGCAGACGCCTTTGGACAGGGAACACTGAAGCTTTCTTT. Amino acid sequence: CASRRLWTGNTEAFF.

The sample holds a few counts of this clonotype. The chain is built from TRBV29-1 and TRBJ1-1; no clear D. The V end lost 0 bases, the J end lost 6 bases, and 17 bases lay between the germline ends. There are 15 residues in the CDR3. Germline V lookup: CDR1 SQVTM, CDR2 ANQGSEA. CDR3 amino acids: CSVEDLLGTNAEAFF. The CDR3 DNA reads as TGCAGCGTTGAAGATCTATTGGGCACCAACGCTGAAGCTTTCTTT.

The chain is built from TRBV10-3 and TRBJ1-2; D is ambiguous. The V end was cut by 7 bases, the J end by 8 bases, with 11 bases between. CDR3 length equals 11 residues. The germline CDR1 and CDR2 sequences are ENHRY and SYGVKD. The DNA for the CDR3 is TGTGCCATCACCGGCAGTGACGGCTACACCTTC. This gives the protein CAITGSDGYTF.

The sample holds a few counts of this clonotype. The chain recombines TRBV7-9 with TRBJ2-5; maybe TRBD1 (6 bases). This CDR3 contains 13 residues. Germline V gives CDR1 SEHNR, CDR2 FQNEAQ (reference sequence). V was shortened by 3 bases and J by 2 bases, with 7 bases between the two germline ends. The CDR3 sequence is CASSFTGQETQYF. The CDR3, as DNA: TGTGCCAGCAGCTTTACAGGGCAAGAGACCCAGTACTTC.